The 30 T cell receptor beta chains given below trace back to one sample, sequenced in a study of shared clonotypes between healthy human individuals. The naive CD8 population came from CD45RO-negative cells selected for CCR7, without terminally differentiated effector memory CD45RA+ cells. The repertoire was sequenced with immunoSEQ multiplex PCR; TCRdb's copy has only in-frame clones and lacks some. The repertoire consists of 1.5 million to 2.5 million clones, with about 95% occurring once and the leading ten covering around 1%. The sequencing sample was made of naive CD8+ T cells sorted from blood. These receptors were taken from a man aged 18 to 35 in good health.

This chain links TRBV25-1 with TRBJ2-1; D may be TRBD2 (6 bases). Trimming removed 6 bases from V and 10 bases from J, with 13 bases in between. CDR3 length: 12 amino acids. The germline CDR1 and CDR2 sequences are MGHDK and SYGVNS. CDR3 bases: TGTGCCAGCAGCCGGGGGTCCGAAGAGCAGTTCTTC. Translation gives CASSRGSEEQFF.

A note on this clone: The same CDR3 also results from other DNA sequences found in this sample. The genes are TRBV5-6 and TRBJ2-7; no definite D call. The CDR3 loop spans 13 amino acids. Germline CDR1 is SGHDT and CDR2 is YYEEEE. Trimming left V 0 bases short and J 2 bases short, with 6 bases between. In DNA form, the CDR3 reads TGTGCCAGCAGCTTGGGTGGGACCTACGAGCAGTACTTC. It specifies CASSLGGTYEQYF.

This clone has just one count. Other DNA sequences in the sample encode the same CDR3. This chain joins TRBV6-1 and TRBJ2-1, with TRBD2 as a possible D gene (5 bases). Per the germline V gene, CDR1 is MNHNS and CDR2 is SASEGT. The CDR3 runs 14 residues. Deletions cut 3 bases from V and 2 bases from J, with 8 bases between. CDR3: CASSEVGTYNEQFF. The CDR3, as DNA: TGTGCCAGCAGTGAGGTCGGGACCTACAATGAGCAGTTCTTC.

The chain links TRBV10-1 to TRBJ2-7; D call uncertain. Trimming shortened V by 5 bases and J by 6 bases, and 14 bases separated the two germline ends. The CDR3 loop spans 13 amino acids. Germline values: CDR1 WNHNN, CDR2 SYGVQD (reference sequence). The CDR3 loop is CASSPSKGPEQYF. The CDR3 coding sequence is TGCGCCAGCAGTCCCAGCAAAGGACCCGAGCAGTACTTC.

The chain is built from TRBV9 and TRBJ2-5; 8 nucleotides agree with TRBD1. V trimming: 3 bases; J trimming: 5 bases; junction bases outside the gene matches: 6. The V gene's germline CDR1 is SGDLS and CDR2 YYNGEE. This CDR3 contains 14 residues. The CDR3 DNA reads as TGTGCCAGCAGCGAGGACAGGGCCGGTGAGACCCAGTACTTC. It is translated as CASSEDRAGETQYF.

The V call is TRBV13, the J call TRBJ1-1; TRBD1 might be the D (6 bases). This CDR3 region has 17 residues. Germline loops: CDR1 PRHDT, CDR2 FYEKMQ (reference sequence). The V end lost 5 bases, the J end lost 0 bases, and 19 bases lay between the germline ends. The CDR3 DNA is TGTGCCAGCAGCCCGGGATACACAGGGACAATGAACACTGAAGCTTTCTTT. Translating it yields CASSPGYTGTMNTEAFF.

The chain employs TRBV18 and TRBJ2-7, with 14 bases matching TRBD2. Germline CDR1 and CDR2: KGHSH and LQKENI. After removal of 0 bases from V and 7 bases from J, the junction contained 8 bases not matched to a gene. The CDR3 runs 17 residues. CDR3 in amino acids: CASSPPKGLAGGEEQYF. Here the CDR3 DNA reads TGTGCCAGCTCACCACCTAAAGGACTAGCGGGAGGCGAAGAGCAGTACTTC.

This sequence joins TRBV19 and TRBJ2-2; D not resolved. Looked up from germline, CDR1 is LNHDA and CDR2 is SQIVND (reference sequence). Trimming took 3 bases from V and 0 from J, leaving 8 bases between them. The CDR3 consists of 15 residues. The CDR3 nucleotides are TGTGCCAGTAGTATTTCAACAGCGAACACCGGGGAGCTGTTTTTT. Amino acid sequence: CASSISTANTGELFF.

V and J are TRBV19 and TRBJ1-5, with unresolved D. The V and J ends lost 7 bases and 1 base respectively, with 14 bases between them. The CDR3 has 15 residues. Germline V gene lookup returns CDR1 LNHDA and CDR2 SQIVND (reference sequence). The CDR3 sequence: CASKEAAESNQPQHF. The CDR3 nucleotides read TGTGCCAGTAAGGAGGCTGCAGAAAGCAATCAGCCCCAGCATTTT. Full variable domain (missing parts from reference TRBV19 and TRBJ1-5): DGGITQSPKYLFRKEGQNVTLSCEQNLNHDAMYWYRQDPGQGLRLIYYSQIVNDFQKGDIAEGYSVSREKKESFPLTVTSAQKNPTAFYLCASKEAAESNQPQHFGDGTRLSIL.

This chain joins TRBV7-2 and TRBJ2-7; D assignment may be TRBD1 or TRBD2 (5 bases each). The length of the CDR3 is 14 residues. The ends were cut back, 1 base at V and 3 bases at J, with 10 bases in the middle. Germline-derived CDR1 and CDR2 are SGHTA and FQGNSA. The CDR3 is CASSLDGTYYEQYF. CDR3 coding DNA: TGTGCCAGCAGCTTAGACGGGACCTACTACGAGCAGTACTTC.

The rearrangement joins TRBV7-9 to TRBJ2-5; 10 bases are a match to TRBD2. The CDR3 length is 17 residues. Trimming took 2 bases from V and 2 from J; bases not matched to a gene: 8. The germline CDR1 and CDR2 sequences are SEHNR and FQNEAQ (reference sequence). Here the CDR3 reads CASSLLTGLALQETQYF. The CDR3 nucleotides are TGTGCCAGCAGCTTATTAACGGGACTAGCGCTGCAAGAGACCCAGTACTTC.

This chain connects TRBV29-1 to TRBJ1-1; no firm D call. CDR3 length equals 15 residues. Germline V lookup: CDR1 SQVTM, CDR2 ANQGSEA. The V end lost 2 bases, the J end lost 0 bases, and 13 bases lay between the germline ends. The CDR3 here is CSVETQPTMNTEAFF. For the CDR3, the DNA is TGCAGCGTTGAAACACAGCCAACCATGAACACTGAAGCTTTCTTT.

The chain combines TRBV19 with TRBJ2-7, with no clear D. The V gene's germline CDR1 is LNHDA and CDR2 SQIVND (reference sequence). CDR3 length: 15 amino acids. Deletions cut 2 bases from V and 2 bases from J, with 13 bases between. This CDR3 reads CASSIWAAPTYEQYF. As DNA, the CDR3 is TGTGCCAGTAGTATATGGGCAGCCCCTACCTACGAGCAGTACTTC.

This sequence joins TRBV6-5 and TRBJ2-7; possibly TRBD1 for D (5 bases). V lost 3 bases and J lost 0, with 12 bases in between. The CDR3 sequence is 15 residues long. Germline CDR1 MNHEY, CDR2 SVGAGI. In DNA, the CDR3 is TGTGCCAGCAGTTATTCTCCGCAGGGCTCCTACGAGCAGTACTTC. Translation: CASSYSPQGSYEQYF.

V is TRBV19 and J is TRBJ2-1; no reliable D call. Trimming cost V 2 bases and J 6 bases, with 11 bases left between them. The CDR3 contains 14 residues. Germline CDR1 is LNHDA and CDR2 is SQIVND (reference sequence). This CDR3 is CASSIMAFGNEQFF. CDR3 DNA sequence: TGTGCCAGTAGTATAATGGCCTTCGGCAATGAGCAGTTCTTC.

This clone has a single count. The rearrangement joins TRBV2 to TRBJ2-5; D uncertain. V was clipped by 6 bases and J by 5 bases, with 19 bases between them. Germline CDR1 reads SNHLY; CDR2 reads FYNNEI. The CDR3 loop spans 15 amino acids. Here the CDR3 DNA reads TGTGCCAGCAGGGAGTATGGCAGCGATAGGGAGACCCAGTACTTC. The encoded protein is CASREYGSDRETQYF.

This chain uses TRBV18 with TRBJ1-1; D gene uncertain. Germline-derived CDR1 and CDR2 are KGHSH and LQKENI. The ends were cut back, 4 bases at V and 0 bases at J, with 15 bases in the middle. The CDR3 has 16 amino acids. CDR3 bases: TGTGCCAGCTCACACGACCCTTTGCGGTTGAACACTGAAGCTTTCTTT. Translation gives CASSHDPLRLNTEAFF.

The genes are TRBV7-9 and TRBJ2-1; 11 nucleotides match TRBD1. Germline values: CDR1 SEHNR, CDR2 FQNEAQ (reference sequence). The CDR3 is made up of 17 amino acids. V gave up 5 bases and J gave up 3 bases; unmatched junction bases: 9. CDR3 sequence (DNA): TGTGCCAGCAGCCTCAGATCCGGGACAGGGGGCTACAATGAGCAGTTCTTC. Its protein is CASSLRSGTGGYNEQFF.

This chain uses TRBV5-6 with TRBJ2-1; 8 bases align to TRBD2. The CDR3 length is 13 residues. CDR1 is SGHDT, CDR2 YYEEEE, per germline. V trimming: 4 bases; J trimming: 8 bases; junction bases outside the gene matches: 5. CDR3 nucleotide sequence: TGTGCCAGCAGCCCGGGACTAGTATATGAGCAGTTCTTC. Amino acid sequence: CASSPGLVYEQFF.

The V and J genes are TRBV28 and TRBJ2-5; D is perhaps TRBD1 or TRBD2 (5 bases each). There are 17 residues in the CDR3. With 3 bases removed from V and 5 bases from J, the gap between germline ends came to 22 bases. The germline gives CDR1 MDHEN, CDR2 SYDVKM. The CDR3 sequence is CASSLNYRGPLRETQYF. The CDR3 DNA follows: TGTGCCAGCAGTTTGAATTATCGGGGCCCCTTGAGGGAGACCCAGTACTTC.

This chain joins TRBV4-1 and TRBJ2-7; TRBD2 is a possible D gene (6 bases). This CDR3 is built from 16 residues. The V end lost 0 bases, the J end lost 3 bases, and 15 bases lay between the germline ends. Germline V gene sequence: CDR1 MGHRA, CDR2 YSYEKL. The CDR3 DNA follows: TGCGCCAGCAGCCAAGATCTGGGGGGAATTAACTACGAGCAGTACTTC. This translates into CASSQDLGGINYEQYF.

The rearrangement links TRBV27 to TRBJ2-2, with D possibly TRBD1 on 5 matching bases. Germline lookup yields CDR1 MNHEY and CDR2 SMNVEV (reference sequence). The V end lost 2 bases, the J end lost 3 bases, and 10 bases lay between the germline ends. This CDR3 is 15 amino acids long. CDR3 DNA: TGTGCCAGCAGTTTACAGGGAACGGACACCGGGGAGCTGTTTTTT. The encoded protein is CASSLQGTDTGELFF.

The chain uses TRBV27 and TRBJ2-1; D is ambiguous. Trimming cost V 1 base and J 9 bases, with 10 bases left between them. Germline-derived CDR1 and CDR2 are MNHEY and SMNVEV (reference sequence). The CDR3 is made up of 13 amino acids. CDR3 residues: CASSLLVRTEQFF. The CDR3 nucleotides are TGTGCCAGCAGTTTATTGGTACGGACTGAGCAGTTCTTC.

Comment on this clone: The same CDR3 is also encoded by other DNA sequences in this sample. The rearrangement joins TRBV11-2 to TRBJ2-5; D unresolved. The CDR3 has 11 residues. CDR1 is SGHAT, CDR2 FQNNGV, per germline. Trimming stripped 2 bases from V and 5 bases from J, with 3 bases between. The CDR3 sequence is CASSLNETQYF. CDR3 coding DNA: TGTGCCAGCAGCTTAAACGAGACCCAGTACTTC.

V is TRBV7-2 and J is TRBJ1-1; 8 nucleotides align to TRBD1. Germline V CDR1 and CDR2: SGHTA, FQGNSA. The CDR3 has 15 amino acids. Losses at the gene ends were 1 base for V and 8 bases for J; bases not matched to a gene: 9. CDR3 region: CASSLDPGGASEAFF. CDR3 DNA: TGTGCCAGCAGCTTAGATCCAGGGGGCGCTTCCGAAGCTTTCTTT.

About this clone: At the DNA level, this CDR3 is encoded by other sequences in the same sample as well. V gene TRBV28 combines with J gene TRBJ2-1; TRBD2 matches 7 bases. V was pared by 2 bases and J by 4 bases, with 2 bases of the junction left unmatched. This CDR3 region has 14 residues. The germline gives CDR1 MDHEN, CDR2 SYDVKM. The CDR3 DNA sequence: TGTGCCAGCAGTTTAGGACTAGGGTACAATGAGCAGTTCTTC. Translating gives CASSLGLGYNEQFF.

V and J are TRBV9 and TRBJ1-6; tentative D call: TRBD1 (6 bases). Trimming took off 4 bases at V and 9 bases at J, with 17 bases between the two ends. Germline CDR1 is SGDLS and CDR2 is YYNGEE. CDR3 length: 15 amino acids. The CDR3 here is CASSPRTEGVSPLHF. In nucleotides, the CDR3 is TGTGCCAGCAGCCCTCGGACAGAGGGCGTTTCACCCCTCCACTTT.

The rearrangement uses TRBV19 and TRBJ2-1; D uncertain. The CDR3 is made up of 13 amino acids. Germline assignment: CDR1 LNHDA and CDR2 SQIVND (reference sequence). Trimming left V 1 base short and J 6 bases short, with 7 bases between. CDR3 region: CASSIVTGNEQFF. CDR3 bases: TGTGCCAGTAGTATAGTAACCGGCAATGAGCAGTTCTTC.

A word on this clone: Other DNA sequences of this sample code for an identical CDR3. The J gene is TRBJ2-7, the V gene TRBV19; 7 bases line up with TRBD1. The CDR3 spans 14 residues. Germline-derived CDR1 and CDR2 are LNHDA and SQIVND (reference sequence). Losses at the gene ends were 3 bases for V and 3 bases for J; bases not matched to a gene: 5. This CDR3 reads CASSIRQGLYEQYF. CDR3 sequence (DNA): TGTGCCAGTAGTATCCGACAGGGTCTCTACGAGCAGTACTTC.

The chain employs TRBV9 and TRBJ2-7, with TRBD1 identical over 7 bases. The V and J ends lost 3 bases and 0 bases, in that order; junction bases with no gene match: 3. The germline gives CDR1 SGDLS, CDR2 YYNGEE. The CDR3 is 14 residues long. The CDR3 sequence is CASSGRQGSYEQYF. CDR3 in DNA: TGTGCCAGCAGCGGTCGACAGGGCTCCTACGAGCAGTACTTC.